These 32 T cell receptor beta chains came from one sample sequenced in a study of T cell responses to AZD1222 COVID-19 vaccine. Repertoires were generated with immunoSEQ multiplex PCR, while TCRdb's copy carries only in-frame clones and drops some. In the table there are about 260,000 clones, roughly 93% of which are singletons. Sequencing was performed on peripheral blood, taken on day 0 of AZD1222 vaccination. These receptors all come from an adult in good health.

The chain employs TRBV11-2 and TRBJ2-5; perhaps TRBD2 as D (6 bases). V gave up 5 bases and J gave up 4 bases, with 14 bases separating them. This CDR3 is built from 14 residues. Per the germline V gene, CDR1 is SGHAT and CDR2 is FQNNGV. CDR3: CASSPSGAGETQYF. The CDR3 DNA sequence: TGTGCCAGCAGCCCCTCGGGAGCGGGAGAGACCCAGTACTTC. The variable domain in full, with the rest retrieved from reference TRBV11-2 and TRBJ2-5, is EAGVAQSPRYKIIEKRQSVAFWCNPISGHATLYWYQQILGQGPKLLIQFQNNGVVDDSQLPKDRFSAERLKGVDSTLKIQPAKLEDSAVYLCASSPSGAGETQYFGPGTRLLVL.

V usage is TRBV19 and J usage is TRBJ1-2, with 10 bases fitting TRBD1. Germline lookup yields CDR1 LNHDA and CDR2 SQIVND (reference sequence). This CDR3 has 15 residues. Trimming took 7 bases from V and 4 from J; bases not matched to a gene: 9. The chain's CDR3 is CASTRTGGTFYGYTF. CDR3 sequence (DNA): TGTGCCAGTACCAGGACAGGGGGTACTTTCTATGGCTACACCTTC.

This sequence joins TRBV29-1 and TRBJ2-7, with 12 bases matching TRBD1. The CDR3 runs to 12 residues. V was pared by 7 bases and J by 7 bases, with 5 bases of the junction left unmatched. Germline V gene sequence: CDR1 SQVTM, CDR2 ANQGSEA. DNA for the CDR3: TGCAGCGCAGGGGACAGGGGGCTGGAGCAGTACTTC. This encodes CSAGDRGLEQYF.

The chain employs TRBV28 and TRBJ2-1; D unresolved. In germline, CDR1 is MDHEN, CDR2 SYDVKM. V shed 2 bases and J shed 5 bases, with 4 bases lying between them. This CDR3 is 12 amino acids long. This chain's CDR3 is CASSLGHNEQFF. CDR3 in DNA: TGTGCCAGCAGTTTAGGACACAATGAGCAGTTCTTC.

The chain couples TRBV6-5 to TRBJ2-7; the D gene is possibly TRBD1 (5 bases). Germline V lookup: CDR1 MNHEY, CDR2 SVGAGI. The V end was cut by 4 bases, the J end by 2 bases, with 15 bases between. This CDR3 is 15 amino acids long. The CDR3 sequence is CASSSPRKGAYEQYF. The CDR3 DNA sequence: TGTGCCAGCAGTTCCCCCCGGAAAGGGGCCTACGAGCAGTACTTC.

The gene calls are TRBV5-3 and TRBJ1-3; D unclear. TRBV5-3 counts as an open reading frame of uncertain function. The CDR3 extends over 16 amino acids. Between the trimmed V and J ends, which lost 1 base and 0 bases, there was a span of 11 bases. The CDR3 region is CARSLKDYSSGNTIYF. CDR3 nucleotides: TGTGCCAGAAGCTTGAAGGACTACAGCTCTGGAAACACCATATATTTT.

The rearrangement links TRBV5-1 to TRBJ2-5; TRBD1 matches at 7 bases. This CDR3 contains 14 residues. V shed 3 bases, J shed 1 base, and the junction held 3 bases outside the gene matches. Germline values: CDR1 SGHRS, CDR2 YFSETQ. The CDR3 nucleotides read TGCGCCAGCAGCTCGGGACAGCCCCAAGAGACCCAGTACTTC. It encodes CASSSGQPQETQYF. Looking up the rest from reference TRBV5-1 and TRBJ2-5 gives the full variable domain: KAGVTQTPRYLIKTRGQQVTLSCSPISGHRSVSWYQQTPGQGLQFLFEYFSETQRNKGNFPGRFSGRQFSNSRSEMNVSTLELGDSALYLCASSSGQPQETQYFGPGTRLLVL.

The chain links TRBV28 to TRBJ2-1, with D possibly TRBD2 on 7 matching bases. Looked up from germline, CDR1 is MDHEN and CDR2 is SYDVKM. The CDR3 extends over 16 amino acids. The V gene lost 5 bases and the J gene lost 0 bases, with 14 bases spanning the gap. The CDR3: CASSGFGGASYNEQFF. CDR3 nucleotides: TGTGCCAGCAGTGGGTTTGGGGGGGCCTCCTACAATGAGCAGTTCTTC.

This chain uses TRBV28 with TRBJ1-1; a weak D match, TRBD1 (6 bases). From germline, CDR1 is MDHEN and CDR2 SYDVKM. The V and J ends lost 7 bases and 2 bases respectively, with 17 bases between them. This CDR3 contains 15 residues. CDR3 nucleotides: TGTGCCAGCACGCTCCGGACAGCCCTTAACACTGAAGCTTTCTTT. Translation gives CASTLRTALNTEAFF.

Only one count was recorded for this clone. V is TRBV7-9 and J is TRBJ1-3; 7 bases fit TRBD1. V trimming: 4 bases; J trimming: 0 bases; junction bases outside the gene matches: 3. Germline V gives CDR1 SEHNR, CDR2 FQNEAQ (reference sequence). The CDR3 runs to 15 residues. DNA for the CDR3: TGTGCCAGCAGCTCGGGGACAGTCTCTGGAAACACCATATATTTT. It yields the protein CASSSGTVSGNTIYF. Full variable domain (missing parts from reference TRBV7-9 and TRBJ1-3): DTGVSQNPRHKITKRGQNVTFRCDPISEHNRLYWYRQTLGQGPEFLTYFQNEAQLEKSRLLSDRFSAERPKGSFSTLEIQRTEQGDSAMYLCASSSGTVSGNTIYFGEGSWLTVV.

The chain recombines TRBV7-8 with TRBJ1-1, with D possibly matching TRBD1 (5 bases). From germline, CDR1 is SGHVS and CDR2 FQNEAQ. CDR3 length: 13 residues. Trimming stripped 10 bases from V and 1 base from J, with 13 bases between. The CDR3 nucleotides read TGTGCCACCCTGATTAGGGGGAACACTGAAGCTTTCTTT. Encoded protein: CATLIRGNTEAFF.

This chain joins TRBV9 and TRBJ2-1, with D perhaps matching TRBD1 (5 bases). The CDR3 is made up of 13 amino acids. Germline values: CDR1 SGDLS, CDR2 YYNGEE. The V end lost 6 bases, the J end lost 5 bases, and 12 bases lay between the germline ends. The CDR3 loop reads CASTQGVDNEQFF. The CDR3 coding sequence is TGTGCCAGCACCCAAGGGGTGGACAATGAGCAGTTCTTC.

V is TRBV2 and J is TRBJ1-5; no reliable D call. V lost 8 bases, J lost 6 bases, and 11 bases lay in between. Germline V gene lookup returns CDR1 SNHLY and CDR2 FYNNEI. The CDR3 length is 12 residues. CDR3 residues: CASGREAQPQHF. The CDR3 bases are TGTGCCAGCGGGAGGGAGGCTCAGCCCCAGCATTTT.

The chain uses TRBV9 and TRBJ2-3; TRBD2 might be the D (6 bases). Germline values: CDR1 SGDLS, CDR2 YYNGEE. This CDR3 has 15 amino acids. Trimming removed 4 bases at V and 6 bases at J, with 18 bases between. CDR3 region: CASSPWGRGSDTQYF. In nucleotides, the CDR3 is TGTGCCAGCAGCCCTTGGGGACGGGGGTCGGATACGCAGTATTTT.

DNA of the CDR3: TGCGCCAGCAGCGTCTGGACAGGGAGGGATCAGCCCCAGCATTTT. Translating it yields CASSVWTGRDQPQHF. V is TRBV4-1 and J is TRBJ1-5, with 8 bases lining up with TRBD1. J gave up 5 bases and V 5 bases, and 8 bases lay outside the gene matches. The CDR3 covers 15 residues. In germline, CDR1 is MGHRA, CDR2 YSYEKL.

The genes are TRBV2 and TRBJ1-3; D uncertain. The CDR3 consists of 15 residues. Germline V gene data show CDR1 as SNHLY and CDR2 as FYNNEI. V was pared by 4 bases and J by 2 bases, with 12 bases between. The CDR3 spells CASSGLTPTGNTIYF. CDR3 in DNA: TGTGCCAGCAGTGGCCTCACCCCGACTGGAAACACCATATATTTT.

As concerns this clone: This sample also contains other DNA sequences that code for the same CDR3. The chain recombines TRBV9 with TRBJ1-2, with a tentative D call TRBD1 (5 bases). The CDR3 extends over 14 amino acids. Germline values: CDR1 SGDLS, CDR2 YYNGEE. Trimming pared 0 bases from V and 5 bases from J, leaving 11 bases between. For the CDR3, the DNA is TGTGCCAGCAGCGTAGCGGGGGGAGGGTATGGCTACACCTTC. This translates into CASSVAGGGYGYTF.

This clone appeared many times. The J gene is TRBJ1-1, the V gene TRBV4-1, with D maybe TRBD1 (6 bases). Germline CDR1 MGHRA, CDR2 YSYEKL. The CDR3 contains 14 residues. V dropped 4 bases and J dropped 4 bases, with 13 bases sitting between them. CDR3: CASSPREGGTEAFF. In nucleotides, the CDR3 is TGCGCCAGCAGCCCCCGGGAAGGGGGCACTGAAGCTTTCTTT.

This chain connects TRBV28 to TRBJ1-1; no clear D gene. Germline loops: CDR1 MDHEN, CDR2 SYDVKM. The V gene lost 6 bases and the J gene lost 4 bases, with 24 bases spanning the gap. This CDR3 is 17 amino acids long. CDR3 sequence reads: CASRRAWAALRATEAFF. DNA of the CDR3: TGTGCCAGCAGAAGAGCCTGGGCTGCCTTAAGGGCCACTGAAGCTTTCTTT. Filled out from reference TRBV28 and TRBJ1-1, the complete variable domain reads DVKVTQSSRYLVKRTGEKVFLECVQDMDHENMFWYRQDPGLGLRLIYFSYDVKMKEKGDIPEGYSVSREKKERFSLILESASTNQTSMYLCASRRAWAALRATEAFFGQGTRLTVV.

CDR3 nucleotide sequence: TGTGCCAGCAGCGCCAGAAGACTAGCGGGAAGGTACGAGCAGTACTTC. Translated: CASSARRLAGRYEQYF. The gene calls are TRBV7-8 and TRBJ2-7; TRBD2 matches at 11 bases. V gave up 5 bases and J gave up 4 bases; unmatched junction bases: 10. CDR3 length: 16 amino acids. Germline CDR1 reads SGHVS; CDR2 reads FQNEAQ.

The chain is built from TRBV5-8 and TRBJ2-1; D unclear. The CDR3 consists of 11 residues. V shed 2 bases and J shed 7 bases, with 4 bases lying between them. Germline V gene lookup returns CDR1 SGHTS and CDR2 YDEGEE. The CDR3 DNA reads TGTGCCAGCAGCTTTTTTAATGAGCAGTTCTTC. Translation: CASSFFNEQFF.

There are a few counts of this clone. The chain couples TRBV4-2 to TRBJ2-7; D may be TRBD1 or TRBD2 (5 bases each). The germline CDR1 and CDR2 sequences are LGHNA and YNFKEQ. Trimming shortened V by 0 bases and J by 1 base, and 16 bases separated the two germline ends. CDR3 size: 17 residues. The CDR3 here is CASSQDRGKGSSYEQYF. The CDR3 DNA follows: TGTGCCAGCAGCCAAGATCGGGGAAAGGGGTCGTCCTACGAGCAGTACTTC.

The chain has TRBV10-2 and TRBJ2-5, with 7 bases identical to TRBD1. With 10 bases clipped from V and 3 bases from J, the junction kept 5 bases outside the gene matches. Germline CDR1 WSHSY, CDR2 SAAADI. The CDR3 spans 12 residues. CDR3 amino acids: CATWGQKETQYF. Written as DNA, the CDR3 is TGCGCCACCTGGGGACAGAAAGAGACCCAGTACTTC.

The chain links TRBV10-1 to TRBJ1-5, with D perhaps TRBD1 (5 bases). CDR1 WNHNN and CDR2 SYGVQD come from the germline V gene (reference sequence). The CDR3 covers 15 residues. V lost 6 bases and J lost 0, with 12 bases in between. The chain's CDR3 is CASRAGIHSNQPQHF. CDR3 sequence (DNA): TGCGCCAGCAGAGCAGGGATCCATAGCAATCAGCCCCAGCATTTT.

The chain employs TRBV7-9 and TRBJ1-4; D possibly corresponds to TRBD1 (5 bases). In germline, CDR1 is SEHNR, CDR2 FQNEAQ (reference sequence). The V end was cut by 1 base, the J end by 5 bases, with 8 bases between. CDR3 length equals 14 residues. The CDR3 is CASSLGRDNEKLFF. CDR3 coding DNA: TGTGCCAGCAGCTTAGGCCGGGACAATGAAAAACTGTTTTTT.

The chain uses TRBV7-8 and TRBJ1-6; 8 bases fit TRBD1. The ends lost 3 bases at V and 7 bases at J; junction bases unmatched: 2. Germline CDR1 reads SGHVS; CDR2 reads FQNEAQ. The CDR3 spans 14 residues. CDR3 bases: TGTGCCAGCAGCTTTGGACAGGGAAATTCACCCCTCCACTTT. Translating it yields CASSFGQGNSPLHF.

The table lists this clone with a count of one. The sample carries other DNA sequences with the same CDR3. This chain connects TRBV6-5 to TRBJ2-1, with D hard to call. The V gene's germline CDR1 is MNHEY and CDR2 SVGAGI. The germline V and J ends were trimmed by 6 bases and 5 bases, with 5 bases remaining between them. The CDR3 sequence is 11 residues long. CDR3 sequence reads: CASRQNNEQFF. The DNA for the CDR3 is TGTGCCAGCAGACAAAACAATGAGCAGTTCTTC.

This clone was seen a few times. The CDR3 here is CAGRTGSNQPQHF. The CDR3 region has the DNA TGTGCCGGCCGGACAGGTAGCAATCAGCCCCAGCATTTT. The chain joins TRBV2 to TRBJ1-5, with 7 bases fitting TRBD1. V dropped 11 bases and J dropped 0; count of bases not matched to a gene: 4. This CDR3 contains 13 residues. The germline gives CDR1 SNHLY, CDR2 FYNNEI.

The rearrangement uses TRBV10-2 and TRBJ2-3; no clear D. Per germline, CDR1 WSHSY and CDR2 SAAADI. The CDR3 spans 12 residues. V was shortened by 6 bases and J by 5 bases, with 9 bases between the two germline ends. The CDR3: CASSPLGDTQYF. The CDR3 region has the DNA TGCGCCAGCAGCCCGCTAGGAGATACGCAGTATTTT.

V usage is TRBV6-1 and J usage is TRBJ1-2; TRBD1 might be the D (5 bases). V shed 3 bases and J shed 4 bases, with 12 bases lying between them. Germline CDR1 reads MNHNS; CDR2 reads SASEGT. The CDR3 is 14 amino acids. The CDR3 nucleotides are TGTGCCAGCAGTGAGAGGGACGGACCCTATGGCTACACCTTC. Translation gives CASSERDGPYGYTF.

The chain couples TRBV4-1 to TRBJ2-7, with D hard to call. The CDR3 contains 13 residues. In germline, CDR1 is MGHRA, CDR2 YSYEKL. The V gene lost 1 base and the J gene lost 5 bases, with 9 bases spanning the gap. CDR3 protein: CASSQVGGNEQYF. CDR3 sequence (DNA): TGCGCCAGCAGCCAAGTGGGTGGAAACGAGCAGTACTTC.

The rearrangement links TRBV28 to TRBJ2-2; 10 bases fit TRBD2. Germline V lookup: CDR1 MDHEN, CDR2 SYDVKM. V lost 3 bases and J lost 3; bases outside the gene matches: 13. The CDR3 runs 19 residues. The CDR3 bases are TGTGCCAGCAGTTTGGTGGCAGGGAAAGCGGGAGGGGACACCGGGGAGCTGTTTTTT. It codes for CASSLVAGKAGGDTGELFF.